This entry lists 18 T cell receptor beta chains sequenced from one sample in a study of siplizumab effects on memory and regulatory T cells. Produced via immunoSEQ multiplex PCR; TCRdb's table is partial and in-frame only. The sample yields about 56,000 clones, around 97% seen once. The sequenced material came from naive CD8+ T cells sorted from blood. Every receptor here comes from a human donor in good health.

V and J are TRBV28 and TRBJ2-7, with TRBD2 as a possible D gene (7 bases). The CDR3 sequence is 13 residues long. The V end lost 3 bases, the J end lost 5 bases, and 11 bases lay between the germline ends. Germline CDR1 is MDHEN and CDR2 is SYDVKM. The CDR3 DNA follows: TGTGCCAGCAGTTTTCAGGGGAGGGACGAGCAGTACTTC. Translating gives CASSFQGRDEQYF.

CDR3 coding DNA: TGTGCCATCAAGGAAAGTGGGGCCAATCAGCCCCAGCATTTT. Translated, it gives CAIKESGANQPQHF. The chain joins TRBV10-3 to TRBJ1-5; TRBD1 might be the D (5 bases). The germline V gene encodes CDR1 ENHRY and CDR2 SYGVKD. The ends were cut back, 7 bases at V and 3 bases at J, with 13 bases in the middle. The CDR3 length is 14 residues.

The chain combines TRBV27 with TRBJ2-3, with D tentatively TRBD1 or TRBD2 (5 bases each). The CDR3 totals 16 residues. The ends were cut back, 6 bases at V and 0 bases at J, with 16 bases in the middle. Germline V gene lookup returns CDR1 MNHEY and CDR2 SMNVEV (reference sequence). CDR3 protein: CASSLTGTGSTDTQYF. The CDR3 DNA follows: TGTGCCAGCAGCTTAACCGGGACGGGCAGCACAGATACGCAGTATTTT.

The chain has TRBV19 and TRBJ2-1, with a possible D match to TRBD2 (5 bases). From germline, CDR1 is LNHDA and CDR2 SQIVND (reference sequence). V dropped 3 bases and J dropped 6 bases, with 9 bases sitting between them. This CDR3 is built from 13 residues. CDR3 sequence: CASSIGRGNEQFF. The DNA for the CDR3 is TGTGCCAGTAGTATTGGACGGGGCAATGAGCAGTTCTTC. Using reference TRBV19 and TRBJ2-1 for the parts outside the CDR3, the full variable domain is DGGITQSPKYLFRKEGQNVTLSCEQNLNHDAMYWYRQDPGQGLRLIYYSQIVNDFQKGDIAEGYSVSREKKESFPLTVTSAQKNPTAFYLCASSIGRGNEQFFGPGTRLTVL.

This chain connects TRBV10-1 to TRBJ2-5; TRBD2 is a possible D gene (5 bases). The germline V gene encodes CDR1 WNHNN and CDR2 SYGVQD (reference sequence). The V gene lost 2 bases and the J gene lost 0 bases, with 7 bases spanning the gap. The CDR3 sequence is 14 residues long. The CDR3 loop reads CASSEPGYQETQYF. The DNA for the CDR3 is TGCGCCAGCAGTGAGCCGGGGTACCAAGAGACCCAGTACTTC.

The chain is built from TRBV2 and TRBJ2-5; D perhaps matches TRBD2 (6 bases). V shed 4 bases and J shed 8 bases, with 8 bases lying between them. The CDR3 is made up of 11 amino acids. Germline V gene data show CDR1 as SNHLY and CDR2 as FYNNEI. In DNA form, the CDR3 reads TGTGCCAGCAGTGGGAGGGGAACCCAGTACTTC. Amino acids: CASSGRGTQYF.

The V gene is TRBV7-3, the J gene TRBJ2-1; TRBD1 or TRBD2 may be the D gene (6 bases each). Between the trimmed V and J ends, which lost 5 bases and 8 bases, there was a span of 19 bases. The CDR3 runs to 15 residues. CDR1 is SGHTA, CDR2 FQGTGA, per germline. CDR3: CASSPIVRGVDEQFF. As DNA, the CDR3 is TGTGCCAGCAGCCCGATAGTTAGGGGGGTAGATGAGCAGTTCTTC.

The rearrangement uses TRBV5-1 and TRBJ2-7; 9 bases are shared with TRBD1. CDR1 and CDR2 from the germline V gene are SGHRS and YFSETQ. The J segment lost 6 bases and the V segment lost 3 bases, leaving 10 bases of the junction unmatched. The CDR3 is 15 amino acids. In nucleotides, the CDR3 is TGCGCCAGCAGCTCCACCCCGGGACAGGGTGGCGAGCAGTACTTC. It specifies CASSSTPGQGGEQYF. Full variable domain (remainder filled in from reference TRBV5-1 and TRBJ2-7): KAGVTQTPRYLIKTRGQQVTLSCSPISGHRSVSWYQQTPGQGLQFLFEYFSETQRNKGNFPGRFSGRQFSNSRSEMNVSTLELGDSALYLCASSSTPGQGGEQYFGPGTRLTVT.

The chain joins TRBV13 to TRBJ2-3; 14 bases map to TRBD2. The CDR3 is made up of 15 amino acids. Germline-derived CDR1 and CDR2 are PRHDT and FYEKMQ (reference sequence). V shed 4 bases, J shed 3 bases, and the junction held 0 bases outside the gene matches. The CDR3 sequence is CASSWTSGGTDTQYF. CDR3 coding DNA: TGTGCCAGCAGCTGGACTAGCGGGGGGACAGATACGCAGTATTTT.

V is TRBV11-3 and J is TRBJ2-7, with 12 bases fitting TRBD2. Germline trimming cut 5 bases from V and 7 bases from J; bases unmatched to any gene: 3. The CDR3 sequence is 13 residues long. Germline assignment: CDR1 SGHNT and CDR2 YENEEA. CDR3 sequence (DNA): TGTGCCAGCAGCCCCGGGACTAGCGGGGAGCAGTACTTC. It codes for CASSPGTSGEQYF.

This chain links TRBV9 with TRBJ2-1, with TRBD2 matching over 12 bases. J was trimmed by 1 base and V by 0 bases; bases with no gene match: 2. In germline, CDR1 is SGDLS, CDR2 YYNGEE. The length of the CDR3 is 17 residues. The chain's CDR3 is CASSVVLAGGSYNEQFF. CDR3 nucleotide sequence: TGTGCCAGCAGCGTAGTTCTAGCGGGAGGGTCCTACAATGAGCAGTTCTTC. Together with reference TRBV9 and TRBJ2-1, the CDR3 gives the full variable domain: DSGVTQTPKHLITATGQRVTLRCSPRSGDLSVYWYQQSLDQGLQFLIQYYNGEERAKGNILERFSAQQFPDLHSELNLSSLELGDSALYFCASSVVLAGGSYNEQFFGPGTRLTVL.

V is TRBV30 and J is TRBJ1-1; no definite D call. Germline CDR1 GTSNPN, CDR2 SVGIG (reference sequence). V was trimmed by 0 bases and J by 2 bases, leaving 13 bases between them. The CDR3 sequence is 15 residues long. CDR3 sequence (DNA): TGTGCCTGGAGTGTAAAGTACGGGAGAAACACTGAAGCTTTCTTT. Translated, it gives CAWSVKYGRNTEAFF.

The chain combines TRBV7-3 with TRBJ2-1; D possibly matches TRBD1 or TRBD2 (5 bases each). V lost 1 base and J 1 base, leaving 11 bases between the germline ends. The germline gives CDR1 SGHTA, CDR2 FQGTGA. The length of the CDR3 is 16 residues. DNA for the CDR3: TGTGCCAGCAGCTTAAACGGGGCCCTTTCCTACAATGAGCAGTTCTTC. It codes for CASSLNGALSYNEQFF.

This sequence joins TRBV10-2 and TRBJ2-1, with TRBD1 matching over 7 bases. Per germline, CDR1 WSHSY and CDR2 SAAADI. The length of the CDR3 is 15 residues. J gave up 6 bases and V 8 bases, and 13 bases lay outside the gene matches. The CDR3 sequence: CASCLTGASLNEQFF. The CDR3 nucleotides are TGCGCCAGCTGCCTTACAGGGGCTTCTCTCAATGAGCAGTTCTTC.

Concerning this clone: Other nucleotide sequences from this sample produce the same CDR3. The V and J genes are TRBV9 and TRBJ2-2; D is undetermined. The CDR3 sequence is 12 residues long. The V end lost 0 bases, the J end lost 5 bases, and 2 bases lay between the germline ends. Germline CDR1 is SGDLS and CDR2 is YYNGEE. The CDR3 sequence: CASSVVTGELFF. The CDR3 DNA sequence: TGTGCCAGCAGCGTAGTAACCGGGGAGCTGTTTTTT.

Notes on this clone: The junction and the germline gene differ at one end; a read error may be behind it. The chain joins TRBV13 to TRBJ2-1, with 9 bases matching TRBD2. CDR1 is PRHDT and CDR2 is FYEKMQ in the germline V gene (reference sequence). The CDR3 loop spans 15 amino acids. The CDR3 sequence: CANSLASGRLDEQFF. The CDR3 bases are TGTGCCAACAGCTTAGCCAGCGGGAGGCTCGATGAGCAGTTCTTC.

V gene TRBV7-9 combines with J gene TRBJ2-4; D is uncertain. CDR3 length: 13 amino acids. Germline loops: CDR1 SEHNR, CDR2 FQNEAQ (reference sequence). The V gene lost 1 base and the J gene lost 5 bases, with 6 bases spanning the gap. CDR3 amino acids: CASSLVLENIQYF. DNA of the CDR3: TGTGCCAGCAGCTTAGTACTGGAAAACATTCAGTACTTC. Drawing the rest from reference TRBV7-9 and TRBJ2-4, the complete variable domain is DTGVSQNPRHKITKRGQNVTFRCDPISEHNRLYWYRQTLGQGPEFLTYFQNEAQLEKSRLLSDRFSAERPKGSFSTLEIQRTEQGDSAMYLCASSLVLENIQYFGAGTRLSVL.

CDR3 sequence reads: CASSAVAEVNTGELFF. The CDR3 coding sequence is TGTGCCAGCAGCGCCGTAGCGGAAGTTAACACCGGGGAGCTGTTTTTT. The chain employs TRBV9 and TRBJ2-2, with TRBD2 as a possible D gene (6 bases). The germline V and J ends were trimmed by 3 bases and 2 bases, with 14 bases remaining between them. The CDR3 contains 16 residues. The germline CDR1 and CDR2 sequences are SGDLS and YYNGEE.